This TCR beta chain was profiled in a study of cytomegalovirus exposure and HLA in healthy donors. As for the study in general: The 120 or so validation repertoires used the same platform as the 650 to 750 first-cohort repertoires, a later analysis reported.

Notes on the study in general: With high specificity and sensitivity, the classifier reportedly diagnosed cytomegalovirus status.

A remark on this clone: The antigen is unknown.

Germline V lookup: CDR1 SGHTA, CDR2 FQGNSA. V trimming: 5 bases; J trimming: 4 bases; junction bases outside the gene matches: 11. The CDR3 consists of 18 residues. Assay used: immunoSEQ multiplex PCR; TCRdb lists only in-frame clones, some missing. The sample carries under 140,000 clones, approximately 89% recorded once. V gene TRBV7-2 combines with J gene TRBJ2-2; 12 positions agree with TRBD2. The clonotype comes from a young woman in good health and CMV-seronegative. The material sequenced was PBMCs. The CDR3 nucleotides read TGTGCCAGCAGCAGACCCTTTACTAGCGGGAGGTTCACCGGGGAGCTGTTTTTT. Its translation is CASSRPFTSGRFTGELFF.